This TCR beta chain was observed in a study of blood T cells in healthy people across ages. Alongside a J-beta primer mix, a sample-barcoded 5' primer served in a second PCR lasting about 7 to 12 cycles. A single record per CDR3 protein comes from TCRdb applying MiXCR to the 5' RACE reads. This table holds roughly 1,800,000 distinct CDR3 sequences, about 50% found once. Findings of the study overall: Greater diversity and more naive CD4+ cells were seen in long-lived donors than in aged donors.

CDR3 length: 15 residues. CDR1 and CDR2 (germline): SEHNR, FQNEAQ (reference sequence). Concerning this clonotype: What it binds is unknown. A junction boundary mismatches the germline segment, possibly from a read error.

V usage is TRBV7-9 and J usage is TRBJ2-3; 8 bases map to TRBD1. The source material was blood. This receptor was identified in a woman in her thirties or forties in good health. CDR3 sequence (DNA): TGTGCCAGCAGCCCGACAGGGGAAAGCACAGGTACGCAGTATTTT. This encodes CASSPTGESTGTQYF.